One and the same sample provided the 32 T cell receptor beta chains below, sequenced in a study of beta chain features in type 1 diabetes. Sequenced material consisted of expressed TCRB transcripts (all of the isolated RNA was reverse transcribed). Profiled with immunoSEQ multiplex PCR; TCRdb holds only in-frame clones, not every one. The sample yields some 200,000 clones, 9.5% to 13% seen once. Sequenced: central memory CD4+ T cells from blood. The receptors here all came from a man aged 18 to 30 in good health.

This clone occurred once. The chain uses TRBV30 and TRBJ2-3; TRBD1 matches at 9 bases. J lost 5 bases, V lost 1 base, and 7 bases had no gene match. Germline CDR1 and CDR2: GTSNPN and SVGIG (reference sequence). This CDR3 spans 15 amino acids. The CDR3: CAWSDDRGFLDTQYF. The CDR3 DNA is TGTGCCTGGAGTGACGACAGGGGGTTCTTAGATACGCAGTATTTT.

The chain links TRBV2 to TRBJ2-1, with TRBD2 matching 7 bases. In germline, CDR1 is SNHLY, CDR2 FYNNEI. V was clipped by 6 bases and J by 2 bases; unmatched bases: 7. The CDR3 is made up of 15 amino acids. CDR3 nucleotides: TGTGCCAGCAGAAGACGGGAGGTTACCTACAATGAGCAGTTCTTC. This encodes CASRRREVTYNEQFF.

The rearrangement links TRBV27 to TRBJ2-7; D gene ambiguous. With 3 bases removed from V and 2 bases from J, the gap between germline ends came to 8 bases. The CDR3 length is 13 residues. Germline loops: CDR1 MNHEY, CDR2 SMNVEV (reference sequence). CDR3 sequence (DNA): TGTGCCAGCAGTTTCCGAGAGACCTACGAGCAGTACTTC. This gives the protein CASSFRETYEQYF.

V is TRBV28 and J is TRBJ2-3; D tentatively reads TRBD1 or TRBD2 (5 bases each). The V end was cut by 8 bases, the J end by 2 bases, with 11 bases between. Germline values: CDR1 MDHEN, CDR2 SYDVKM. There are 13 residues in the CDR3. CDR3 loop: CASRRDLTDTQYF. The CDR3 DNA follows: TGTGCCAGCCGAAGGGACCTCACAGATACGCAGTATTTT.

CDR3 amino acids: CASSLARGGNQETQYF. The CDR3 DNA reads as TGTGCCAGCAGCTTGGCCCGGGGGGGCAACCAAGAGACCCAGTACTTC. The chain joins TRBV5-4 to TRBJ2-5; 8 bases fit TRBD2. Germline V gene lookup returns CDR1 SGHNT and CDR2 YYREEE (reference sequence). The CDR3 runs 16 residues. Trimming took 0 bases from V and 0 from J; bases not matched to a gene: 4.

Only a few counts were recorded for this clone. The V call is TRBV30, the J call TRBJ1-5; D unclear. The CDR3 length is 17 residues. Germline V gene data show CDR1 as GTSNPN and CDR2 as SVGIG (reference sequence). Trimming removed 2 bases from V and 0 bases from J, with 17 bases in between. This chain's CDR3 is CAWSPRPKSDSNQPQHF. CDR3 nucleotide sequence: TGTGCCTGGAGTCCGCGACCGAAATCTGATAGCAATCAGCCCCAGCATTTT.

V gene TRBV6-5 combines with J gene TRBJ2-1; D call uncertain. CDR1 and CDR2 (germline): MNHEY, SVGAGI. V dropped 2 bases and J dropped 6 bases, with 5 bases sitting between them. The CDR3 loop spans 12 amino acids. The CDR3 region has the DNA TGTGCCAGCAGTTACACTGGCAATGAGCAGTTCTTC. It translates to CASSYTGNEQFF.

The chain carries TRBV30 and TRBJ1-4, with a possible D match to TRBD1 (6 bases). In germline, CDR1 is GTSNPN, CDR2 SVGIG (reference sequence). The germline V and J ends were trimmed by 6 bases and 8 bases, with 13 bases remaining between them. This CDR3 is built from 12 residues. The CDR3 loop reads CACQGRGEKLFF. The CDR3 DNA reads TGTGCCTGCCAGGGGAGGGGGGAAAAACTGTTTTTT.

The rearrangement links TRBV9 to TRBJ2-2; D call uncertain. V was shortened by 1 base and J by 7 bases, with 11 bases between the two germline ends. CDR1 is SGDLS and CDR2 is YYNGEE in the germline V gene. CDR3 length: 14 residues. The CDR3 DNA reads TGTGCCAGCAGCGTATCGGCAGTGGACGGGGAGCTGTTTTTT. Translation gives CASSVSAVDGELFF.

The V call is TRBV7-9, the J call TRBJ2-2; no reliable D call. The CDR3 has 11 residues. Germline CDR1 is SEHNR and CDR2 is FQNEAQ (reference sequence). V lost 10 bases, J lost 6 bases, and 9 bases lay in between. CDR3 sequence: CATRGPGELFF. CDR3 DNA: TGTGCCACCCGCGGCCCCGGGGAGCTGTTTTTT.

This clone was detected only a few times. The chain has TRBV9 and TRBJ2-7, with D uncertain. This CDR3 contains 14 residues. Trimming took off 0 bases at V and 3 bases at J, with 10 bases between the two ends. Looked up from germline, CDR1 is SGDLS and CDR2 is YYNGEE. DNA for the CDR3: TGTGCCAGCAGCGTAGGTCTACAAGACTACGAGCAGTACTTC. This translates into CASSVGLQDYEQYF.

This clone has more than one count but fewer than ten. The CDR3 sequence: CAWGLAQETQYF. CDR3 sequence (DNA): TGTGCCTGGGGACTAGCGCAAGAGACCCAGTACTTC. J is TRBJ2-5 and V is TRBV30; TRBD2 agrees at 9 bases. The germline CDR1 and CDR2 sequences are GTSNPN and SVGIG (reference sequence). The CDR3 loop spans 12 amino acids. After removal of 5 bases from V and 2 bases from J, the junction contained 0 bases not matched to a gene.

This clone has more than one count but fewer than ten. The rearrangement links TRBV14 to TRBJ2-5, with 7 positions matching TRBD2. With V trimmed by 0 bases and J by 1 base, 14 bases remained unmatched. Germline V gene sequence: CDR1 SGHDN, CDR2 FVKESK. The CDR3 consists of 19 residues. The CDR3: CASSQDKGTTFSAQETQYF. The CDR3, as DNA: TGTGCCAGCAGCCAAGATAAGGGGACTACTTTTTCTGCCCAAGAGACCCAGTACTTC.

This clone was seen a few times. The chain links TRBV5-1 to TRBJ1-1; D not resolved. The CDR3 has 15 residues. Germline loops: CDR1 SGHRS, CDR2 YFSETQ. Trimming cost V 0 bases and J 3 bases, with 12 bases left between them. In DNA, the CDR3 is TGCGCCAGCAGCTTGGACGGATTTGGGGACACTGAAGCTTTCTTT. It codes for CASSLDGFGDTEAFF.

The sample holds many counts of this clone. CDR3 amino acids: CASSLYVSSGNTIYF. In DNA form, the CDR3 reads TGTGCCAGCAGCTTATACGTGAGCTCTGGAAACACCATATATTTT. The rearrangement links TRBV7-2 to TRBJ1-3; D remains ambiguous. The ends were cut back, 2 bases at V and 0 bases at J, with 8 bases in the middle. This CDR3 is built from 15 residues. Germline CDR1 SGHTA, CDR2 FQGNSA.

This clone was counted only a few times. The chain is built from TRBV30 and TRBJ2-1; TRBD2 aligns across 10 bases. V dropped 6 bases and J dropped 8; count of bases not matched to a gene: 7. This CDR3 comprises 13 residues. Germline V lookup: CDR1 GTSNPN, CDR2 SVGIG (reference sequence). For the CDR3, the DNA is TGTGCCTGCGGGCCTAGCGGGAGCCATGAGCAGTTCTTC. This encodes CACGPSGSHEQFF.

This clone was seen only a few times. CDR3 protein: CASSLWSLGEQYF. As DNA, the CDR3 is TGTGCCAGCAGTCTCTGGAGCCTTGGGGAGCAGTACTTC. The chain carries TRBV5-6 and TRBJ2-7; the D is unclear. The V end was cut by 5 bases, the J end by 7 bases, with 16 bases between. CDR1 is SGHDT and CDR2 is YYEEEE in the germline V gene. The CDR3 extends over 13 amino acids.

In its sample, this clone was seen many times. The chain joins TRBV9 to TRBJ2-7; 8 nucleotides align to TRBD2. CDR1 is SGDLS and CDR2 is YYNGEE in the germline V gene. The CDR3 length is 15 residues. V was clipped by 4 bases and J by 3 bases; unmatched bases: 9. CDR3 region: CASSPSSGFYYEQYF. The CDR3 nucleotides read TGTGCCAGCAGCCCGTCTAGCGGGTTTTACTACGAGCAGTACTTC.

In its sample, this clone was seen a few times. DNA of the CDR3: TGTGCCAGCAGTGAACGCAGGGATCTCTACAATGAGCAGTTCTTC. This encodes CASSERRDLYNEQFF. The gene calls are TRBV2 and TRBJ2-1; D might be TRBD1 (5 bases). Trimming cost V 2 bases and J 3 bases, with 11 bases left between them. Germline values: CDR1 SNHLY, CDR2 FYNNEI. The CDR3 totals 15 residues. Drawing the rest from reference TRBV2 and TRBJ2-1, the complete variable domain is EPEVTQTPSHQVTQMGQEVILRCVPISNHLYFYWYRQILGQKVEFLVSFYNNEISEKSEIFDDQFSVERPDGSNFTLKIRSTKLEDSAMYFCASSERRDLYNEQFFGPGTRLTVL.

This clone was detected many times. The V and J genes are TRBV4-3 and TRBJ2-1; D not certain. The CDR3 covers 13 residues. Trimming pared 0 bases from V and 9 bases from J, leaving 9 bases between. Germline CDR1 and CDR2: LGHNA and YSLEER. CDR3 DNA: TGCGCCAGCAGCCAAGACCCCCAGAGTGAGCAGTTCTTC. Protein: CASSQDPQSEQFF.

In its sample, this clone was seen many times. Different DNA sequences within this sample yield the same CDR3. This rearrangement joins TRBV6-1 to TRBJ2-7, with 9 nucleotides matching TRBD1. The CDR3 consists of 16 residues. CDR1 is MNHNS and CDR2 is SASEGT in the germline V gene. Losses at the gene ends were 2 bases for V and 0 bases for J; bases not matched to a gene: 5. For the CDR3, the DNA is TGTGCCAGCAGTGAACCGGGACAGGGCAGCTCCTACGAGCAGTACTTC. It yields the protein CASSEPGQGSSYEQYF.

This clone has just a few counts. This chain connects TRBV15 to TRBJ2-5, with unresolved D. Trimming stripped 3 bases from V and 0 bases from J, with 5 bases between. Germline V gene sequence: CDR1 LNHNV, CDR2 YYDKDF (reference sequence). CDR3 length: 13 amino acids. The CDR3 nucleotides read TGTGCCACCAGCAGTGCTCACCAAGAGACCCAGTACTTC. It yields the protein CATSSAHQETQYF.

This clone was counted ten times or more. The chain links TRBV29-1 to TRBJ2-1; TRBD2 might be the D (6 bases). Looked up from germline, CDR1 is SQVTM and CDR2 is ANQGSEA. V lost 2 bases to trimming and J lost 6 bases, with 20 bases between them. This CDR3 spans 16 amino acids. The CDR3 loop reads CSVERTAGRRLNEQFF. The CDR3 DNA follows: TGCAGCGTTGAACGTACGGCGGGACGACGGCTCAATGAGCAGTTCTTC.

The chain joins TRBV28 to TRBJ1-5; D not resolved. With 2 bases removed from V and 4 bases from J, the gap between germline ends came to 9 bases. Per germline, CDR1 MDHEN and CDR2 SYDVKM. The CDR3 has 14 amino acids. The CDR3 coding sequence is TGTGCCAGCAGTTTACAGTTCGGGAATCAGCCCCAGCATTTT. Its translation: CASSLQFGNQPQHF.

This sequence joins TRBV27 and TRBJ2-6, with 7 bases fitting TRBD1. Germline V gene sequence: CDR1 MNHEY, CDR2 SMNVEV (reference sequence). Trimming cost V 3 bases and J 2 bases; bases outside gene matches: 1. CDR3 length equals 15 residues. Written as DNA, the CDR3 is TGTGCCAGCAGTTTTAGGGGGCCTGGGGCCAACGTCCTGACTTTC. It is translated as CASSFRGPGANVLTF.

The V and J genes are TRBV29-1 and TRBJ1-1, with 7 bases identical to TRBD1. V shed 6 bases, J shed 6 bases, and the junction held 1 base outside the gene matches. This CDR3 contains 10 residues. Germline assignment: CDR1 SQVTM and CDR2 ANQGSEA. CDR3: CSVGTAEAFF. CDR3 sequence (DNA): TGCAGCGTGGGGACAGCTGAAGCTTTCTTT.

The rearrangement joins TRBV5-6 to TRBJ2-7, with D possibly being TRBD1 (5 bases). The CDR3 totals 13 residues. Trimming shortened V by 6 bases and J by 2 bases, and 12 bases separated the two germline ends. Germline assignment: CDR1 SGHDT and CDR2 YYEEEE. Written as DNA, the CDR3 is TGTGCCAGCAAATCAGGGTCCACCTACGAGCAGTACTTC. It codes for CASKSGSTYEQYF.

This clone was observed at least ten times. The chain joins TRBV4-2 to TRBJ2-2; 9 bases agree with TRBD2. V gave up 0 bases and J gave up 6 bases; unmatched junction bases: 5. Germline V gene lookup returns CDR1 LGHNA and CDR2 YNFKEQ. This CDR3 spans 16 amino acids. For the CDR3, the DNA is TGTGCCAGCAGCCAAGAATCTAGCGGGATCGCCGGGGAGCTGTTTTTT. Translating gives CASSQESSGIAGELFF.

The gene calls are TRBV10-3 and TRBJ2-3; 12 nucleotides align to TRBD1. Germline V gene data show CDR1 as ENHRY and CDR2 as SYGVKD. The J segment lost 6 bases and the V segment lost 8 bases, leaving 15 bases of the junction unmatched. This CDR3 contains 17 residues. CDR3 sequence reads: CAIGGFAGTGGRDTQYF. As DNA, the CDR3 is TGTGCCATCGGGGGATTCGCCGGGACAGGGGGCCGGGATACGCAGTATTTT.

This clone was counted between two and nine times. This chain connects TRBV28 to TRBJ2-7; the D is unclear. The CDR3 totals 13 residues. Germline-derived CDR1 and CDR2 are MDHEN and SYDVKM. V was trimmed by 5 bases and J by 3 bases, leaving 11 bases between them. The CDR3 is CASSPSWSYEQYF. The CDR3, as DNA: TGTGCCAGCAGTCCATCCTGGAGCTACGAGCAGTACTTC. The full variable domain, completed using reference TRBV28 and TRBJ2-7, is DVKVTQSSRYLVKRTGEKVFLECVQDMDHENMFWYRQDPGLGLRLIYFSYDVKMKEKGDIPEGYSVSREKKERFSLILESASTNQTSMYLCASSPSWSYEQYFGPGTRLTVT.

The chain has TRBV11-3 and TRBJ2-2; TRBD1 might be the D (5 bases). Germline lookup yields CDR1 SGHNT and CDR2 YENEEA. V lost 5 bases to trimming and J lost 5 bases, with 12 bases between them. This CDR3 contains 14 residues. The CDR3 nucleotides are TGTGCCAGCAGCCCTGGGGCGCGGACCGGGGAGCTGTTTTTT. Translated: CASSPGARTGELFF. Variable domain in full (rest from reference TRBV11-3 and TRBJ2-2): EAGVVQSPRYKIIEKKQPVAFWCNPISGHNTLYWYLQNLGQGPELLIRYENEEAVDDSQLPKDRFSAERLKGVDSTLKIQPAELGDSAVYLCASSPGARTGELFFGEGSRLTVL.

V and J are TRBV30 and TRBJ1-2; D perhaps matches TRBD1 (5 bases). Germline CDR1 GTSNPN, CDR2 SVGIG (reference sequence). This CDR3 region has 14 residues. V was clipped by 1 base and J by 4 bases, with 13 bases between them. The CDR3 protein is CAWSDYRLLYGYTF. DNA of the CDR3: TGTGCCTGGAGTGACTACAGGCTACTCTATGGCTACACCTTC. The variable domain in full, completed from reference TRBV30 and TRBJ1-2, reads SQTIHQWPATLVQPVGSPLSLECTVEGTSNPNLYWYRQAAGRGLQLLFYSVGIGQISSEVPQNLSASRPQDRQFILSSKKLLLSDSGFYLCAWSDYRLLYGYTFGSGTRLTVV.